Listed below are T cell receptor beta chains from one sample, sequenced in a study of response to subunit inactivated influenza vaccine. TCRdb reprocessed the RT-PCR reads via MiXCR and lists one record per CDR3 protein. The sample consists of roughly 780,000 distinct CDR3 sequences, under 20% of them appearing once. Sequenced here: PBMCs from blood, sampled more than 4 days after vaccination. The receptors come from a man aged 45-65 years who received an inactivated influenza vaccine. The CDR3 runs from the conserved cysteine through the conserved F or W. D genes are given only for firm matches. Clone size is not always given. Where it is, it says once, few, many or a class for expanded clones.

>TRBJ2-5|-|-|TRBV3-1
CASSQGPTSETQYF
TGTGCCAGCAGCCAAGGCCCCACCTCGGAGACCCAGTACTTC
>TRBJ1-1|-|-|TRBV20-1
CSARVANTEAFF
TGCAGTGCTAGAGTGGCGAACACTGAAGCTTTCTTT
>TRBJ2-7|few|TRBD2|TRBV5-1
CASSPKTSGGSYEQYF
TGCGCCAGCAGCCCAAAGACTAGCGGGGGCTCTTACGAGCAGTACTTC
>TRBJ2-6|-|-|TRBV5-1
CASSLADSAGANVLTF
TGCGCCAGCAGCTTGGCCGATTCCGCTGGGGCCAACGTCCTGACTTTC
>TRBJ1-1|few|-|TRBV12-3/TRBV12-4
CASSRPSENTEAFF
TGTGCCAGCAGCCGGCCATCAGAGAACACTGAAGCTTTCTTT
>TRBJ2-7|few|-|TRBV5-1
CASSYHTGTQYEQYF
TGCGCCAGCAGTTATCACACCGGGACACAGTACGAGCAGTACTTC
>TRBJ2-1|few|TRBD2|TRBV7-2
CASSLSSGFYNEQFF
TGTGCCAGCAGCCTTTCTAGCGGATTTTACAATGAGCAGTTCTTC
>TRBJ1-1|many|TRBD1|TRBV6-5
CASSYSRTGNTEAFF
TGTGCCAGCAGTTACTCTCGGACAGGGAACACTGAAGCTTTCTTT
>TRBJ2-5|few|-|TRBV24-1
CATSDVGSETQYF
TGTGCCACCAGTGATGTAGGGTCAGAGACCCAGTACTTC
>TRBJ1-1|-|-|TRBV5-1
CASSLDPGAPTEAFF
TGCGCCAGCAGCTTGGACCCAGGCGCTCCCACTGAAGCTTTCTTT
>TRBJ2-2|-|-|TRBV11-2
CASSGGVGAGFRTGELFF
TGTGCCAGCAGCGGTGGGGTAGGGGCAGGGTTTCGCACCGGGGAGCTGTTTTTT
>TRBJ2-3|-|TRBD2|TRBV28
CASSPGGGIDTQYF
TGTGCCAGCAGTCCCGGGGGGGGCATAGATACGCAGTATTTT
>TRBJ2-3|few|TRBD2|TRBV24-1
CATSDQGLADTQYF
TGTGCCACCAGTGACCAAGGACTAGCGGATACGCAGTATTTT
>TRBJ1-5|-|-|TRBV3-1
CASSQGSPSNQPQHF
TGTGCCAGCAGCCAAGGCAGCCCGAGCAATCAGCCCCAGCATTTT
>TRBJ2-1|-|-|TRBV5-1
CASSTQQGLGYNEQFF
TGCGCCAGCAGCACACAACAGGGTTTGGGCTACAATGAGCAGTTCTTC
>TRBJ2-7|-|-|TRBV6-1
CASSSHGPGTYEQYF
TGTGCCAGCAGCTCCCACGGGCCCGGAACCTACGAGCAGTACTTC
>TRBJ2-1|-|-|TRBV5-1
CASSLLDRDNEQFF
TGCGCCAGCAGCCTGCTGGACCGTGACAATGAGCAGTTCTTC
>TRBJ2-3|many|-|TRBV7-2
CASSLTLSTDTQYF
TGTGCCAGCAGCTTAACCCTAAGCACAGATACGCAGTATTTT
>TRBJ2-1|once|-|TRBV3-1
CASSQTRFYNEQFF
TGTGCCAGCAGCCAAACCCGATTCTACAATGAGCAGTTCTTC
>TRBJ1-1|many|TRBD1|TRBV7-9
CASSAPTGGGTEAFF
TGTGCCAGCAGCGCCCCGACAGGGGGAGGGACTGAAGCTTTCTTT
>TRBJ1-1|-|TRBD1|TRBV11-1
CASSSSFWDRETNTEAFF
TGTGCCAGCAGCTCATCATTTTGGGACAGGGAAACGAACACTGAAGCTTTCTTT
>TRBJ2-2|few|TRBD2|TRBV20-1
CSARRTSGSGRTGELFF
TGCAGTGCTAGAAGGACTAGCGGGAGCGGGAGGACCGGGGAGCTGTTTTTT
>TRBJ2-3|-|TRBD2|TRBV10-3
CAIASGGSTDTQYF
TGTGCCATTGCCAGCGGGGGAAGCACAGATACGCAGTATTTT
>TRBJ2-7|few|-|TRBV7-2
CASSTRTAYEQYF
TGTGCCAGCAGCACCCGGACGGCCTACGAGCAGTACTTC
>TRBJ2-7|few|TRBD1|TRBV11-1
CASTLEGTGDHLLYEQYF
TGTGCCAGCACCTTAGAGGGGACAGGGGATCATCTGCTCTACGAGCAGTACTTC
>TRBJ1-1|-|-|TRBV5-1
CASSLDEGTEAFF
TGCGCCAGCAGCTTAGACGAGGGTACTGAAGCTTTCTTT
>TRBJ2-3|-|-|TRBV10-3
CAISEPSTDTQYF
TGTGCCATCAGTGAGCCAAGCACAGATACGCAGTATTTT
>TRBJ2-2|few|-|TRBV30
CAWSRTGGTGELFF
TGTGCCTGGAGTAGGACCGGGGGCACCGGGGAGCTGTTTTTT
>TRBJ1-4|-|-|TRBV6-6
CASSGEAFEKLFF
TGTGCCAGCAGCGGGGAAGCTTTTGAAAAACTGTTTTTT
>TRBJ1-2|-|-|TRBV7-2
CASSLVLGGQTNYGYTF
TGTGCCAGCAGCTTAGTCTTGGGGGGGCAGACTAACTATGGCTACACCTTC
>TRBJ2-1|-|-|TRBV25-1
CASRVSQGHNEQFF
TGTGCCAGCAGAGTATCCCAAGGCCACAATGAGCAGTTCTTC
>TRBJ2-3|few|-|TRBV7-2
CASSVGGKDTQYF
TGTGCCAGCAGCGTCGGGGGAAAAGATACGCAGTATTTT
>TRBJ2-1|once|-|TRBV20-1
CSARVPGVGRNNEQFF
TGCAGTGCTAGAGTCCCCGGAGTAGGGCGGAACAATGAGCAGTTCTTC
>TRBJ2-6|-|TRBD1|TRBV24-1
CATSTGGSGANVLTF
TGTGCCACCAGTACAGGGGGCTCTGGGGCCAACGTCCTGACTTTC
>TRBJ1-2|few|-|TRBV12-3/TRBV12-4
CASSLGADPSYGYTF
TGTGCCAGCAGTTTAGGGGCAGACCCATCCTATGGCTACACCTTC
>TRBJ1-6|once|-|TRBV3-1
CASRVYGSPLHF
TGTGCCAGCAGAGTCTACGGATCACCCCTCCACTTT
>TRBJ1-2|few|-|TRBV6-1
CASSSGRSGLYGYTF
TGTGCCAGCAGCTCGGGACGGTCGGGGCTCTATGGCTACACCTTC
>TRBJ2-4|-|-|TRBV20-1
CSARDVDWGNIQYF
TGCAGTGCTAGAGACGTTGATTGGGGGAACATTCAGTACTTC
>TRBJ1-5|-|TRBD1|TRBV25-1
CASSAPGQGHQPQHF
TGTGCCAGCAGTGCACCGGGACAGGGGCATCAGCCCCAGCATTTT
>TRBJ2-1|-|-|TRBV19
CASSIGSLSYNEQFF
TGTGCCAGTAGTATAGGATCCCTCTCCTACAATGAGCAGTTCTTC
>TRBJ2-5|-|TRBD2|TRBV6-1
CASSALAGTRETQYF
TGTGCCAGCAGTGCACTAGCGGGGACCAGGGAGACCCAGTACTTC
>TRBJ2-1|-|-|TRBV20-1
CSALRNEQFF
TGCAGTGCTTTAAGGAATGAGCAGTTCTTC
>TRBJ1-1|few|TRBD1|TRBV28
CASSSGGMNTEAFF
TGTGCCAGCAGTTCAGGGGGAATGAACACTGAAGCTTTCTTT
>TRBJ2-1|few|-|TRBV21-1
CTPSYNEQFF
TGTACTCCTAGCTACAATGAGCAGTTCTTC
>TRBJ2-6|few|-|TRBV12-3/TRBV12-4
CASSLAVAVAGANVLTF
TGTGCCAGCAGTTTAGCTGTGGCAGTAGCTGGGGCCAACGTCCTGACTTTC
>TRBJ2-1|few|-|TRBV29-1
CSVVPGSRLAVPFNEQFF
TGCAGCGTTGTCCCGGGAAGTAGGCTGGCTGTTCCGTTTAATGAGCAGTTCTTC
>TRBJ1-1|few|-|TRBV7-9
CASSLGAYEAFF
TGTGCCAGCAGCTTAGGGGCTTACGAAGCTTTCTTT
>TRBJ2-1|many|TRBD2|TRBV10-3
CAISEGGDEQFF
TGTGCCATCAGTGAGGGGGGGGATGAGCAGTTCTTC
>TRBJ2-7|few|-|TRBV4-1
CASSPQAAIYEQYF
TGCGCCAGCAGTCCGCAGGCAGCAATCTACGAGCAGTACTTC
>TRBJ2-3|few|-|TRBV5-1
CASSITGTHTDTQYF
TGCGCCAGCAGCATTACAGGGACCCACACAGATACGCAGTATTTT
>TRBJ1-5|-|TRBD1|TRBV4-1
CASSQGGLRGLNQPQHF
TGCGCCAGCAGCCAAGGAGGGCTCAGGGGGCTAAACCAGCCCCAGCATTTT
>TRBJ2-1|-|-|TRBV3-1
CASSLSVTSAYNEQFF
TGTGCCAGCAGCCTAAGTGTGACCAGCGCCTACAATGAGCAGTTCTTC
>TRBJ2-7|-|-|TRBV18
CASSRPGTRATEQYF
TGTGCCAGCTCACGCCCGGGAACTAGAGCCACCGAGCAGTACTTC